This TCR beta chain was recovered during a study of beta chain features in type 1 diabetes. Overall study: All of the samples together had 107,917,701 sorted cells examined. Study-wide results and caveats: Shorter TCRB CDR3s, moderately but significantly so, were found in Type 1 diabetes patients in all four CD4+ subsets.

Every isolated RNA sample was fully reverse transcribed, so sequencing captured expressed TCRB transcripts. Clones were sequenced by immunoSEQ multiplex PCR, and TCRdb holds only the in-frame ones, with some missing. The data hold under 200,000 clones, with around 8.4% observed a single time. There are 16 residues in the CDR3. Deletions cut 4 bases from V and 2 bases from J, with 18 bases between. Germline CDR1 and CDR2: LGHNA and YSLEER. For this clone: What it binds is not known.

The V call is TRBV4-3, the J call TRBJ2-7, with D perhaps TRBD1 (6 bases). This TCR was recovered from a woman aged 18-29 years with type 1 diabetes. The sequenced sample consisted of central memory CD4+ T cells from blood. The CDR3 DNA reads TGCGCCAGCAGCCCGGGTAGTGGCAGGGGTACCTACGAGCAGTACTTC. This translates into CASSPGSGRGTYEQYF.